The present T cell receptor (beta chain) was sequenced within a study of lymphopenia after photon versus proton radiotherapy. Study-wide findings and caveats: Authors raise, but do not show, better survival with proton therapy. Post-nadir TCR diversity decline inversely tracked overall survival among those who died.

The assay was immunoSEQ multiplex PCR, and TCRdb's table has in-frame clones only and misses some. This table has thousands of clones, approximately 89% appearing once. This clone was recorded once. Its antigen is undetermined. Germline V lookup: CDR1 SGHDN, CDR2 FVKESK. The V gene lost 4 bases and the J gene lost 6 bases, with 9 bases spanning the gap. The CDR3 sequence is 13 residues long. Sequenced material: peripheral blood, taken from a patient treated with photon-based radiotherapy. The clonotype originates from a man in his 60s with cholangiocarcinoma. V gene TRBV14 combines with J gene TRBJ1-4; D is unclear. This chain's CDR3 is CASSRTFDEKLFF. In DNA, the CDR3 is TGTGCCAGCAGCCGGACGTTTGATGAAAAACTGTTTTTT.